Only a few counts were recorded for the clone carrying this TCR beta chain. This CDR3 is 15 amino acids long. The V gene lost 5 bases and the J gene lost 3 bases, with 14 bases spanning the gap. Looked up from germline, CDR1 is SGHNT and CDR2 is YENEEA. The sample originates from a study of sequential checkpoint blockade in melanoma. The repertoire was sequenced with immunoSEQ multiplex PCR; TCRdb's copy has only in-frame clones and lacks some. Of more than 10,000 clones in the sample, roughly 23% were seen once. Treatment meaning: randomized to nivolumab then ipilimumab (arm A) or the reverse (arm B).

The chain carries TRBV11-3 and TRBJ2-1; D perhaps matches TRBD2 (5 bases). This receptor was taken from a human donor with melanoma. Specimen: tumor tissue (inferred from file names), collected from a patient given nivolumab and ipilimumab in sequence. CDR3 DNA: TGTGCCAGCAGCCGCGAACTAGTTGTCTACAATGAGCAGTTCTTC. Amino acid sequence: CASSRELVVYNEQFF.